In its sample, the clone carrying this TCR beta chain was seen a few times. Its antigen is not identified. This entry comes from a study of T cells after yellow fever vaccination. General study results and limits: Post-booster repertoires contained most primary-vaccination clones again (96% CD4, roughly 91% CD8).

Germline V lookup: CDR1 MNHEY, CDR2 SVGEGT. Trimming stripped 2 bases from V and 8 bases from J, with 12 bases between. There are 13 residues in the CDR3. TCRdb reprocessed the 5' RACE reads via MiXCR and lists one record per CDR3 protein. The sample holds 300,000 to 400,000 distinct CDR3 sequences, around 13% seen once. This clonotype was sampled from a man between 18 and 29 years old who received the YFV17D yellow fever vaccine. This chain links TRBV6-2 or TRBV6-3 with TRBJ1-1; weak D call: TRBD1 (6 bases). Sequenced here: CD4+ T cells sorted from PBMCs, sampled 15 days after the yellow fever booster vaccination. The CDR3 nucleotides read TGTGCCAGCAGTTACCTACAGGGCGACGAAGCTTTCTTT. Translated: CASSYLQGDEAFF.